This T cell receptor (beta chain) was documented in a study of beta chain features in type 1 diabetes. This CDR3 is built from 15 residues. CDR1 LGHNA and CDR2 YSLEER come from the germline V gene. Deletions cut 0 bases from V and 1 base from J, with 10 bases between. All of the isolated RNA was reverse transcribed, so expressed TCRB transcripts were sequenced. Assay used: immunoSEQ multiplex PCR; TCRdb lists only in-frame clones, some missing. The table has a few hundred thousand clones, around 28% seen once. As for this clone: Its antigen is still unknown.

Study outcomes and limitations: People with Type 1 diabetes carried modestly yet significantly shorter TCRB CDR3s in all four CD4+ subsets. For patients, the naive, central memory and Treg TCRB repertoires appeared more alike than for healthy donors.

The J gene is TRBJ2-7, the V gene TRBV4-3; either TRBD1 or TRBD2 may fit D (5 bases each). The sequenced material came from naive CD4+ T cells from blood. The sequence derives from a man in his late teens or twenties in good health. In DNA, the CDR3 is TGCGCCAGCAGCCAAGAAAGGGGACCTTCCTACGAGCAGTACTTC. This gives the protein CASSQERGPSYEQYF.